What follows are 8 T cell receptor beta chains derived from one specimen sequenced in a study of OX40 agonist ivuxolimab in advanced cancers. The assay was immunoSEQ multiplex PCR, and TCRdb's table has in-frame clones only and misses some. The sample carries some 90,000 clones, 80% to 95% recorded once. Source: CD4+ or CD8+ T cells sorted from blood, taken in a trial of the OX40 agonist ivuxolimab. All receptors derive from an adult with an advanced solid tumor such as melanoma, head and neck, liver or kidney cancer.

This rearrangement joins TRBV13 to TRBJ2-7; TRBD1 is a possible D gene (5 bases). V gave up 5 bases and J gave up 0 bases, with 11 bases separating them. The CDR3 runs 14 residues. The germline CDR1 and CDR2 sequences are PRHDT and FYEKMQ (reference sequence). The CDR3 sequence: CASSGASSSYEQYF. The CDR3 nucleotides are TGTGCCAGCAGCGGGGCGAGTAGCTCCTACGAGCAGTACTTC.

The V and J genes are TRBV29-1 and TRBJ1-4, with a weak D call TRBD1 (5 bases). Germline CDR1 and CDR2: SQVTM and ANQGSEA. The CDR3 extends over 13 amino acids. V was pared by 0 bases and J by 10 bases, with 12 bases between. In DNA form, the CDR3 reads TGCAGCGTTGAAGAGGCAGGGAGGGGAAAACTGTTTTTT. It specifies CSVEEAGRGKLFF.

The chain is built from TRBV5-1 and TRBJ2-1; the D gene is possibly TRBD2 (6 bases). Germline lookup yields CDR1 SGHRS and CDR2 YFSETQ. Deletions cut 5 bases from V and 5 bases from J, with 11 bases between. The CDR3 has 13 residues. The chain's CDR3 is CASSVWGDNEQFF. CDR3 DNA sequence: TGCGCCAGCAGTGTATGGGGGGACAATGAGCAGTTCTTC.

The chain combines TRBV5-1 with TRBJ2-7; D tentatively fits TRBD1 or TRBD2 (5 bases each). This CDR3 contains 15 residues. V was shortened by 4 bases and J by 2 bases, with 16 bases between the two germline ends. CDR1 SGHRS and CDR2 YFSETQ come from the germline V gene. CDR3 nucleotide sequence: TGCGCCAGCAGCCCCTCGAGGGACGGAACCTACGAGCAGTACTTC. This translates into CASSPSRDGTYEQYF.

Of note for this clone: One junction end does not reproduce the germline sequence, and a read error may be involved. CDR3 DNA: TGTGCTAGCAGCTTAGGCACCGGGGAGCTGTTTTTT. Protein: CASSLGTGELFF. The J gene is TRBJ2-2, the V gene TRBV7-7; D is unclear. The CDR3 loop spans 12 amino acids. CDR1 and CDR2 from the germline V gene are SSHAT and FNYEAQ (reference sequence).

The chain employs TRBV7-8 and TRBJ2-5; 7 bases fit TRBD2. This CDR3 has 17 residues. Trimming took 5 bases from V and 5 from J; bases not matched to a gene: 17. Germline V gene sequence: CDR1 SGHVS, CDR2 FQNEAQ. CDR3 DNA: TGTGCCAGCAGCCTATACGGGAGGCCAAAAGCTTTGGAGACCCAGTACTTC. This encodes CASSLYGRPKALETQYF.

The rearrangement uses TRBV19 and TRBJ2-7, with no clear D. Deletions cut 3 bases from V and 5 bases from J, with 11 bases between. The CDR3 is 13 residues long. Germline lookup yields CDR1 LNHDA and CDR2 SQIVND (reference sequence). CDR3 nucleotides: TGTGCCAGTAGTATGATAGGGTTCAACGAGCAGTACTTC. It codes for CASSMIGFNEQYF.

Comment on this clone: At the DNA level, this CDR3 is encoded by other sequences in the same sample as well. The chain joins TRBV6-1 to TRBJ1-1; no clear D gene. CDR3 length: 10 residues. The ends were cut back, 8 bases at V and 4 bases at J, with 5 bases in the middle. Germline V gene sequence: CDR1 MNHNS, CDR2 SASEGT. This chain's CDR3 is CASLATEAFF. The CDR3 DNA reads TGTGCCAGCCTGGCCACTGAAGCTTTCTTT.